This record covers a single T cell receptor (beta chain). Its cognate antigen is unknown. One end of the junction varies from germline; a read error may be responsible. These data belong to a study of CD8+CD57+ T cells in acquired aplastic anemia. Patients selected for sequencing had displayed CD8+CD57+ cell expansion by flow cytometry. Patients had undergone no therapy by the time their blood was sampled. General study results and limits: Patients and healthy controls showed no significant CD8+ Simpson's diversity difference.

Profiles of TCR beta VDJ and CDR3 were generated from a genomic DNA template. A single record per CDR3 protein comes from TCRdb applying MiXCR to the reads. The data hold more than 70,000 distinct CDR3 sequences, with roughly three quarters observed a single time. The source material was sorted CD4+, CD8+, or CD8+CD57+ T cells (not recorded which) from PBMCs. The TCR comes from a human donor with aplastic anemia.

The CDR3 reads CASSPGGNTEAFF. The DNA of the CDR3 is TGCGCCAGCAGTCCAGGTGGGAACACTGAAGCTTTCTTT. The rearrangement uses TRBV7-9 and TRBJ1-1; no clear D gene. The CDR3 covers 13 residues. CDR1 SEHNR and CDR2 FQNEAQ come from the germline V gene (reference sequence).